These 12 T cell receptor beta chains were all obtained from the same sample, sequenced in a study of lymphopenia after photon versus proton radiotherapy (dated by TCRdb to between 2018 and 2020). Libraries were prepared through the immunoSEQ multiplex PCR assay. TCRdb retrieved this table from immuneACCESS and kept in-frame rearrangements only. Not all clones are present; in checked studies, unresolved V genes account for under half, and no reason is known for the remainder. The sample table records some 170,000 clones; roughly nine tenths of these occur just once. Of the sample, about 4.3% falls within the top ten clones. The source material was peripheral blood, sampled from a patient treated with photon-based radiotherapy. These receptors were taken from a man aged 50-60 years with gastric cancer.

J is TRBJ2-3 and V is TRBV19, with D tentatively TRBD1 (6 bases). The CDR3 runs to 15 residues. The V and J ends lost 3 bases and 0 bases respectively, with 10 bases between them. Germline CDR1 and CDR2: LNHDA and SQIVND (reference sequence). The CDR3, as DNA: TGTGCCAGTAGTATTGGTGGACAGAGCACAGATACGCAGTATTTT. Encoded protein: CASSIGGQSTDTQYF. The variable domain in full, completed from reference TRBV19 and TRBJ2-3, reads DGGITQSPKYLFRKEGQNVTLSCEQNLNHDAMYWYRQDPGQGLRLIYYSQIVNDFQKGDIAEGYSVSREKKESFPLTVTSAQKNPTAFYLCASSIGGQSTDTQYFGPGTRLTVL.

CDR3 loop: CASTDSRRGNYEQYF. CDR3 DNA: TGTGCCAGCACCGACTCCCGGCGGGGAAACTACGAGCAGTACTTC. The chain recombines TRBV28 with TRBJ2-7; a weak D match, TRBD2 (6 bases). Germline V gene data show CDR1 as MDHEN and CDR2 as SYDVKM. The germline V and J ends were trimmed by 7 bases and 3 bases, with 19 bases remaining between them. CDR3 size: 15 residues.

DNA for the CDR3: TGTGCCAGCAGCAACACTAGCGGGACCTCGAATGAGCAGTTCTTC. The encoded protein is CASSNTSGTSNEQFF. This chain uses TRBV21-1 with TRBJ2-1; the D segment call TRBD2 is taken from the table without a DNA check. TRBV21-1 is marked as a pseudogene. This CDR3 is built from 15 residues.

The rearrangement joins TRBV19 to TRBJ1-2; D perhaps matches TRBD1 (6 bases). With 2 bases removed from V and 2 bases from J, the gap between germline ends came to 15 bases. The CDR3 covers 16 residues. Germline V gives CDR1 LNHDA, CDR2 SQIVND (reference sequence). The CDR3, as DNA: TGTGCCAGTAGTATACGGGGGACAAGGAAGAACTATGGCTACACCTTC. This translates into CASSIRGTRKNYGYTF. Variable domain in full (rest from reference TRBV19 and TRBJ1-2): DGGITQSPKYLFRKEGQNVTLSCEQNLNHDAMYWYRQDPGQGLRLIYYSQIVNDFQKGDIAEGYSVSREKKESFPLTVTSAQKNPTAFYLCASSIRGTRKNYGYTFGSGTRLTVV.

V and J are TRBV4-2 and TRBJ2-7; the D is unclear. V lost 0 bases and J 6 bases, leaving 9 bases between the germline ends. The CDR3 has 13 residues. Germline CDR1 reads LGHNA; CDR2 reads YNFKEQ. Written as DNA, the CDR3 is TGTGCCAGCAGCCAAGATTACCTCGGCGAGCAGTACTTC. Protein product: CASSQDYLGEQYF.

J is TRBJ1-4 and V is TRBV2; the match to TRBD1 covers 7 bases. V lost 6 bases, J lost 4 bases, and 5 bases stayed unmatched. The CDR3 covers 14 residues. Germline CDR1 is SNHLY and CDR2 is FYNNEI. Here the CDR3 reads CASSPQGGNEKLFF. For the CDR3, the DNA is TGTGCCAGCAGCCCCCAGGGGGGTAATGAAAAACTGTTTTTT.

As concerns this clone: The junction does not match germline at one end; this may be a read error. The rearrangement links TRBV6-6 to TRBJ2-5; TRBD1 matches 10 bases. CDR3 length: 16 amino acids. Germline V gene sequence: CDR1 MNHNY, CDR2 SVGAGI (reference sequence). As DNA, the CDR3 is TGTGCCAGGAGTTGTAGCCGGGACAGGGGTGGGGAGACCCAGTACTTC. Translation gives CARSCSRDRGGETQYF.

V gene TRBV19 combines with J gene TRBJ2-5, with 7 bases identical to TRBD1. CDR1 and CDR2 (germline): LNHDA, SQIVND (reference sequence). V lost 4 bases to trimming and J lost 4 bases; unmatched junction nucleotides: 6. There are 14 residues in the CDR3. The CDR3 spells CASSTSTGPETQYF. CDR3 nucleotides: TGTGCCAGTAGTACCTCGACAGGGCCAGAGACCCAGTACTTC.

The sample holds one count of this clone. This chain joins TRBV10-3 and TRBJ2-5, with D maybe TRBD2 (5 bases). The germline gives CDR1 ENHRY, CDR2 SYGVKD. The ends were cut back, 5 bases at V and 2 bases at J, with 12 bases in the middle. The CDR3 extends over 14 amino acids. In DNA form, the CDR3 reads TGTGCCATCAGTAGCCGGGATGGGCAAGAGACCCAGTACTTC. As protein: CAISSRDGQETQYF.

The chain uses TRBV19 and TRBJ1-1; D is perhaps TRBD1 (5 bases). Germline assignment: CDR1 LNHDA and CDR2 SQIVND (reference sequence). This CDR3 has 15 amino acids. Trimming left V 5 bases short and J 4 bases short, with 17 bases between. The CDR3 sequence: CASSAQGVLGTEAFF. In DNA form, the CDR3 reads TGTGCCAGTAGTGCGCAGGGTGTTCTGGGCACTGAAGCTTTCTTT.

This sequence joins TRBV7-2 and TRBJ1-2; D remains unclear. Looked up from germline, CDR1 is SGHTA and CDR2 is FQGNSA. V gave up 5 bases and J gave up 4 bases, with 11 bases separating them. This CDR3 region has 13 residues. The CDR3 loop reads CASSRDRSYGYTF. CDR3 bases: TGTGCCAGCAGCAGAGATAGATCCTATGGCTACACCTTC. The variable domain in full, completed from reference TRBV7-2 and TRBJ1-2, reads GAGVSQSPSNKVTEKGKDVELRCDPISGHTALYWYRQSLGQGLEFLIYFQGNSAPDKSGLPSDRFSAERTGGSVSTLTIQRTQQEDSAVYLCASSRDRSYGYTFGSGTRLTVV.

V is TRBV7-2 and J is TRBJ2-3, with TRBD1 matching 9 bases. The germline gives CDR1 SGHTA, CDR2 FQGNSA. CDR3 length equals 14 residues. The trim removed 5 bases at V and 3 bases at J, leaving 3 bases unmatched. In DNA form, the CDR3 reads TGTGCCAGCAGCCCCGGGACAGGGACAGATACGCAGTATTTT. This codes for CASSPGTGTDTQYF.